Reported below is one TCR beta chain. The clone's antigen remains unknown. Per-base quality was not reported, and no clone a single base away is much larger than it. The data were taken from a study of human CD4 T cells and Enterobacteriaceae (dated by TCRdb to the early 2020s). Study-wide findings and limitations: Compared with specific clonotypes, broadly cross-reactive clonotypes seemed more expanded ex vivo, with about 55% of the 19 and about 60% of the roughly 30 falling in the top 5%. The only basis for inferring the reactivity of ex vivo clonotypes was matching nucleotide sequences to CFSE-low cultures from the same donors.

Memory CD4+ T cells, defined as all CD4+ cells except CD45RA+CCR7+CD95- naive cells, were FACS-sorted on a FACSAria III to over 98% purity. Healthy donor blood was obtained from blood donation centers in Switzerland. Positive selection with CD4 and CD14 magnetic microbeads was used to enrich total CD4+ T cells and monocytes. Before sorting, CD8+, CD14+, CD16+, CD56+, CD19+ and CD25-bright cells were excluded. To assess in vivo expansion of bacteria-reactive clonotypes, total memory CD4+ T cells from a couple of blood donors were sequenced directly ex vivo. Isolation of peripheral blood mononuclear cells from donor blood was performed with Ficoll-Paque Plus. Deep-level sequencing, with a detection sensitivity of one cell in 200,000, was applied to the ex vivo total memory CD4+ samples. The QIAamp DNA Micro Kit was used to extract genomic DNA from cell pellets, and the quantity and purity of the genomic DNA were checked by spectrophotometry. The immunoSEQ multiplex PCR assay was used to amplify TCR Vbeta CDR3 regions. The Illumina HiSeq platform was used to sequence the amplicons. The retrieved sequences were 87 nucleotides long and included the CDR3 region. For the original study's pipeline: A clonotype was defined as a unique productive TCR Vbeta nucleotide sequence and was quantified by productive template frequency from ImmunoSEQ Analyzer V3.0. A threshold at the top 5th percentile of each frequency-ranked repertoire was used to define expanded clonotypes. Repertoire overlap was computed as Chao-Jaccard with the R package fossil and visualized by nonmetric multidimensional scaling with the R package MASS. TCRdb limited this immuneACCESS table to in-frame rearrangements with V and J called. A share of clones is missing; checked studies link under half to unresolved V genes, and the rest is unexplained. V and J calls and clone size are copied from that table; D and trimming were computed from the DNA. Counted in this sample were fewer than 35,000 clones; roughly 80% of them appeared once. The ten largest clones represent more than 0.95% of the sample.

CDR1 SGHNT and CDR2 YYREEE were looked up in the germline V gene (reference sequence). Germline trimming: 4 bases from V, 5 bases from J; junction bases outside gene matches: 8. The CDR3 starts with the cysteine, ends with the phenylalanine, and has 14 residues. The kept DNA is CDR3 alone, 42 bases in frame from the first base. The receptor was isolated from a human donor in good health. The chain was built from TRBV5-4 and TRBJ1-1; 7 central nucleotides agree with TRBD1. The sequenced sample consisted of memory CD4+ T cells from blood. The sample's cell subset or site label is to be understood as: total memory CD4 T cells sorted directly ex vivo, unstimulated. The CDR3 reads CASSPDRQRTEAFF. The DNA reads as follows: TGTGCCAGCAGCCCGGACAGGCAACGGACTGAAGCTTTCTTT.